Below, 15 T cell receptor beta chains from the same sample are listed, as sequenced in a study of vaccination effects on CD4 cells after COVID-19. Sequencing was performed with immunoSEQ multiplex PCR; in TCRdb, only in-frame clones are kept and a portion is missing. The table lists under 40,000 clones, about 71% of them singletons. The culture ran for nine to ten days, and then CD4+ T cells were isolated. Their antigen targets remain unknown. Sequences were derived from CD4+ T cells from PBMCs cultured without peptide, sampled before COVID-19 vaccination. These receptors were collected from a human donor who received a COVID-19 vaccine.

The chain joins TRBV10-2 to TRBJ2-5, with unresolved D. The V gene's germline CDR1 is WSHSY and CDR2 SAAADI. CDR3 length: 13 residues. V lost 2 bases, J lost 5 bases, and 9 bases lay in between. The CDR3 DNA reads TGCGCCAGCAGTGAGGTGGCTCGCGAGACCCAGTACTTC. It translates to CASSEVARETQYF.

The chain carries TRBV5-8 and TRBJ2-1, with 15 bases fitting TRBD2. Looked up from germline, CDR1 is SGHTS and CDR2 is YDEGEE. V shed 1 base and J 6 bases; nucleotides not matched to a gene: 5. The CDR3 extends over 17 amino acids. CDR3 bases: TGTGCCAGCAGCTTGTTACGGACTAGCGGGAGGGTCAATGAGCAGTTCTTC. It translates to CASSLLRTSGRVNEQFF.

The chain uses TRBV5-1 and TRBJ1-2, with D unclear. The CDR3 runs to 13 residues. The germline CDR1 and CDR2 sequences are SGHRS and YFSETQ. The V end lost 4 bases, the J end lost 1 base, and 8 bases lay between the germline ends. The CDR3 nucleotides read TGCGCCAGCAGCGGAGACATTAACTATGGCTACACCTTC. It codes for CASSGDINYGYTF.

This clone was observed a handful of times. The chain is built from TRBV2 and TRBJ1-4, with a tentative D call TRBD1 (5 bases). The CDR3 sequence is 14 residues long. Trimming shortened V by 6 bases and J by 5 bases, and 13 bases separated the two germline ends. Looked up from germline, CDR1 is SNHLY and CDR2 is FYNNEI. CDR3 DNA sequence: TGTGCCAGCAGAATCGAGAAGGGGAATGAAAAACTGTTTTTT. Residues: CASRIEKGNEKLFF.

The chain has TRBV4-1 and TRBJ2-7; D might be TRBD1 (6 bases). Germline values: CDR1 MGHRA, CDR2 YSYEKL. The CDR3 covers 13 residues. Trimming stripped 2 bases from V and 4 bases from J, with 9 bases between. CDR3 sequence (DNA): TGCGCCAGCAGCCAACAACAGGGTTACGAGCAGTACTTC. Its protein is CASSQQQGYEQYF.

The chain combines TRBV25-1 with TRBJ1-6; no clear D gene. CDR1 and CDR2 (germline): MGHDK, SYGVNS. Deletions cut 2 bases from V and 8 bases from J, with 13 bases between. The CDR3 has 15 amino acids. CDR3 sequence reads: CASSEVMHGDSPLHF. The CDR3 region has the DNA TGTGCCAGCAGTGAAGTCATGCACGGGGATTCACCCCTCCACTTT.

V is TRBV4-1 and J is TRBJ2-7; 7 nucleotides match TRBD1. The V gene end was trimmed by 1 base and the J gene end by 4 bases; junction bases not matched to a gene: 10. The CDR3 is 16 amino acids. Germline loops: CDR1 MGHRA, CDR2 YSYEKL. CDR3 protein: CASSQAKTGHRYEQYF. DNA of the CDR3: TGCGCCAGCAGCCAAGCAAAGACAGGGCATAGGTACGAGCAGTACTTC.

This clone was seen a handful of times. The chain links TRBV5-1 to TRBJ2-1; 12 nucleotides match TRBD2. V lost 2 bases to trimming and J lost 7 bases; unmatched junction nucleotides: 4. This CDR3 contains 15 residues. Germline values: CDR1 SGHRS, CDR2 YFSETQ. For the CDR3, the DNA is TGCGCCAGCAGCTTCCGACTAGCGGGAGAGAATGAGCAGTTCTTC. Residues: CASSFRLAGENEQFF.

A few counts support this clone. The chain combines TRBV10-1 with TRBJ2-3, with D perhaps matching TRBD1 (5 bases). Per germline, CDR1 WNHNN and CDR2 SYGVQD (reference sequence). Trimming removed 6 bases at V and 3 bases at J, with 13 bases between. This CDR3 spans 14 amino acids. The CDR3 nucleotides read TGCGCCAGCAGCCAAGGACATGCAACAGATACGCAGTATTTT. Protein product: CASSQGHATDTQYF.

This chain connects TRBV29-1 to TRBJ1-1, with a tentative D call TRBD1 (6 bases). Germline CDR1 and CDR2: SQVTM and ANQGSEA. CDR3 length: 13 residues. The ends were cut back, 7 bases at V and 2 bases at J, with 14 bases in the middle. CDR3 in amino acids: CSARTDTNTEAFF. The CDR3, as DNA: TGCAGCGCACGGACAGACACTAACACTGAAGCTTTCTTT.

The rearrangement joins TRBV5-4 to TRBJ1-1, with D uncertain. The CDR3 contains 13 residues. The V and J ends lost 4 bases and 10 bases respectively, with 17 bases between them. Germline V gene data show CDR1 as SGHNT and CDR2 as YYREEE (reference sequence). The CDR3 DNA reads TGTGCCAGCAGCCCGAGTCAGGATGTGGGAGCTTTCTTT. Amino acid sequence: CASSPSQDVGAFF.

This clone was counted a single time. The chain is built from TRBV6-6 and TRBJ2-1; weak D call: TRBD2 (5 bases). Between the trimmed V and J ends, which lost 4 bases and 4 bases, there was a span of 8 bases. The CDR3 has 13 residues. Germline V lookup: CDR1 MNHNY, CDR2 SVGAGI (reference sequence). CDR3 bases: TGTGCCAGCAGTTCGGAGGAATACAATGAGCAGTTCTTC. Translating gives CASSSEEYNEQFF.

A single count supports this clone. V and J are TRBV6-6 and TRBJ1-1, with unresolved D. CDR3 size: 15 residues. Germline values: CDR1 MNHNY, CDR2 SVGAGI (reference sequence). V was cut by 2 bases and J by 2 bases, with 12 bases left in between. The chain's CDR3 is CASSYGERGNTEAFF. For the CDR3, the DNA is TGTGCCAGCAGTTACGGCGAGCGGGGAAACACTGAAGCTTTCTTT.

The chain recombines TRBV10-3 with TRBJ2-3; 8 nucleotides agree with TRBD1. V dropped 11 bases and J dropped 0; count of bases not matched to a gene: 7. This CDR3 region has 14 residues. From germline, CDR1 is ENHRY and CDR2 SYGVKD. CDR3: CASQGQVSTDTQYF. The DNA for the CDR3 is TGTGCCTCACAGGGACAGGTCAGCACAGATACGCAGTATTTT.

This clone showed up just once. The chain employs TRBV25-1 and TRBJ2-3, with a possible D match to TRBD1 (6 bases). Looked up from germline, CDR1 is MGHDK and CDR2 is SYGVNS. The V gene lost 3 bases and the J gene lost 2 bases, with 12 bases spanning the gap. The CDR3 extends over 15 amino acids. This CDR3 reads CASSDRDIDTDTQYF. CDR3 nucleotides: TGTGCCAGCAGTGACAGGGACATAGACACAGATACGCAGTATTTT.